A selection of T cell receptor beta chains follows, all from one sample in a study of siplizumab effects on memory and regulatory T cells. Produced via immunoSEQ multiplex PCR; TCRdb's table is partial and in-frame only. The repertoire holds 99,000 or so clones, with over 90% as singletons. Sequenced input: Tregs sorted from blood. These receptors were collected from a human donor in good health. CDR3s include the opening cysteine and the closing phenylalanine or tryptophan. D genes are given only for firm matches. Part of the rows lack a size; the others show once, few, many or a class for expanded clones.

clone_size d_call j_call v_call cdr3_aa cdr3_nt
- - TRBJ2-1 TRBV5-6 CASSFGLVLSNEQFF TGTGCCAGCAGCTTCGGTCTAGTCTTATCCAATGAGCAGTTCTTC
once - TRBJ2-7 TRBV10-3 CAISAAASSYEQYF TGTGCCATCAGTGCAGCGGCCAGCTCCTACGAGCAGTACTTC
- - TRBJ2-7 TRBV7-2 CASSLVSAYEQYF TGTGCCAGCAGCTTGGTCAGTGCCTACGAGCAGTACTTC
- TRBD2 TRBJ2-1 TRBV5-8 CASSRTSGLSYNEQFF TGTGCCAGCAGCCGGACTAGCGGCCTCTCCTACAATGAGCAGTTCTTC
- - TRBJ1-2 TRBV6-5 CASSPDGTFYGYTF TGTGCCAGCAGTCCGGACGGAACCTTCTATGGCTACACCTTC
- - TRBJ1-4 TRBV19 CASQPSALNEKLFF TGTGCCAGCCAACCGTCAGCGTTGAATGAAAAACTGTTTTTT
once - TRBJ1-5 TRBV7-6 CASSLSAENQPQHF TGTGCCAGCAGCTTATCAGCAGAAAATCAGCCCCAGCATTTT
once - TRBJ1-5 TRBV15 CATSRVGGSSNQPQHF TGTGCCACCAGCAGAGTTGGCGGTAGTAGCAATCAGCCCCAGCATTTT
- - TRBJ2-4 TRBV5-4 CASSLAPGPKNIQYF TGTGCCAGCAGCTTGGCACCGGGTCCCAAAAACATTCAGTACTTC
- - TRBJ2-7 TRBV5-6 CASSLFGADDYEQYF TGTGCCAGCAGCTTGTTCGGAGCGGACGACTACGAGCAGTACTTC
- TRBD1 TRBJ2-7 TRBV18 CASSLGQGAGEQYF TGTGCCAGCTCCCTCGGACAGGGTGCCGGTGAGCAGTACTTC
- TRBD1 TRBJ1-1 TRBV7-9 CASSWGQTNTEAFF TGTGCCAGCAGCTGGGGACAGACGAACACTGAAGCTTTCTTT
- - TRBJ1-2 TRBV6-1 CASRIPTGHSTF TGTGCCAGCAGAATCCCAACAGGCCACAGCACCTTC
- - TRBJ1-2 TRBV6-1 CASSEAWDNYGYTF TGTGCCAGCAGTGAAGCGTGGGATAACTATGGCTACACCTTC
- TRBD2 TRBJ2-2 TRBV11-2 CASSLLPRGGVTGELFF TGTGCCAGCAGCTTGCTCCCCCGGGGAGGGGTGACCGGGGAGCTGTTTTTT
- - TRBJ2-2 TRBV27 CASSPAPLEGLRRAGELFF TGTGCCAGCAGTCCCGCACCCTTGGAGGGGTTGAGGCGAGCCGGGGAGCTGTTTTTT
- - TRBJ2-1 TRBV4-2 CASSQVFRGGYNEQFF TGTGCCAGCAGCCAAGTGTTCAGGGGGGGTTACAATGAGCAGTTCTTC
- TRBD2 TRBJ2-7 TRBV27 CASRLTSGFAYEQYF TGTGCCAGCAGACTTACTAGCGGGTTCGCCTACGAGCAGTACTTC
- - TRBJ1-3 TRBV7-6 CASSLQGLAGNTIYF TGTGCCAGCAGCTTGCAGGGGCTGGCTGGAAACACCATATATTTT
- TRBD1 TRBJ1-2 TRBV12-5 CASGYTQTGLDGYTF TGTGCTAGTGGCTACACCCAGACAGGGTTGGATGGCTACACCTTC
- TRBD1 TRBJ1-1 TRBV10-2 CASSATGKAFF TGCGCCAGCAGTGCGACAGGGAAAGCTTTCTTT
- TRBD1 TRBJ1-1 TRBV5-1 CASSPIPGTGGRTEAFF TGCGCCAGCAGCCCCATCCCCGGGACAGGGGGTCGTACTGAAGCTTTCTTT
- TRBD2 TRBJ2-1 TRBV29-1 CSARRSGRASNEQFF TGCAGCGCTCGGAGGAGCGGGAGGGCCTCCAATGAGCAGTTCTTC
- - TRBJ1-1 TRBV27 CASSAAGRLNTEAFF TGTGCCAGCAGTGCCGCAGGACGCCTGAACACTGAAGCTTTCTTT
- - TRBJ2-3 TRBV18 CASSPRPIQDTQYF TGTGCCAGCTCACCACGGCCAATACAGGATACGCAGTATTTT
- - TRBJ2-7 TRBV2 CASSDRTVYEQYF TGTGCCAGCAGTGATAGGACAGTCTACGAGCAGTACTTC
- TRBD1 TRBJ2-7 TRBV5-6 CASGDRGGPYEQYF TGTGCCAGCGGTGACAGGGGGGGACCCTACGAGCAGTACTTC
- - TRBJ2-4 TRBV30 CALDLGAKNIQYF TGTGCCTTGGACCTGGGAGCCAAAAACATTCAGTACTTC
- - TRBJ1-2 TRBV4-3 CASSLSTNYGYTF TGCGCCAGCAGCCTATCGACTAACTATGGCTACACCTTC
- TRBD1 TRBJ1-5 TRBV7-2 CASSHRTGNQPQHF TGTGCCAGCAGCCATCGGACAGGGAATCAGCCCCAGCATTTT
- - TRBJ2-2 TRBV30 CAWTGIPGELFF TGTGCCTGGACAGGGATTCCCGGGGAGCTGTTTTTT
- - TRBJ1-6 TRBV5-8 CATETTSSYNSPLHF TGTGCCACCGAAACCACCAGCTCCTATAATTCACCCCTCCACTTT
- - TRBJ1-1 TRBV18 CASSPSTNTEAFF TGTGCCAGCTCACCATCGACCAACACTGAAGCTTTCTTT
once - TRBJ2-5 TRBV18 CASSDLTGLTQYF TGTGCCAGCTCGGACTTGACTGGATTGACCCAGTACTTC
- - TRBJ2-3 TRBV9 CASSVGQGGLNTQYF TGTGCCAGCAGCGTAGGTCAGGGGGGGTTGAATACGCAGTATTTT
- TRBD1 TRBJ1-3 TRBV18 CASSPGQGASGNTIYF TGTGCCAGCTCACCGGGACAGGGGGCATCTGGAAACACCATATATTTT
- - TRBJ2-1 TRBV5-6 CASSGGAFGEQFF TGTGCCAGCAGCGGGGGGGCGTTCGGTGAGCAGTTCTTC
- - TRBJ2-7 TRBV12-5 CASGFMSLTYEQYF TGTGCTAGTGGTTTTATGTCCTTAACCTACGAGCAGTACTTC
- - TRBJ2-5 TRBV15 CATSRVVGVSETQYF TGTGCCACCAGCAGAGTGGTGGGGGTCTCAGAGACCCAGTACTTC
- - TRBJ2-7 TRBV27 CASSRSTGLVYEQYF TGTGCCAGCAGTCGCTCAACAGGGCTTGTTTACGAGCAGTACTTC
- TRBD2 TRBJ2-6 TRBV4-1 CASSQDGGLAGGGANVLTF TGCGCCAGCAGCCAAGATGGGGGGCTAGCGGGAGGTGGGGCCAACGTCCTGACTTTC
- - TRBJ1-1 TRBV18 CASSPSDTEAFF TGTGCCAGCTCACCCTCCGACACTGAAGCTTTCTTT
- - TRBJ1-4 TRBV6-1 CASSEAWRLFF TGTGCCAGCAGTGAAGCGTGGAGACTGTTTTTT
- - TRBJ2-1 TRBV9 CASSRRVDNEQFF TGTGCCAGCAGCCGGCGCGTGGACAATGAGCAGTTCTTC
- - TRBJ2-1 TRBV11-3 CASSLGRVYNEQFF TGTGCCAGCAGCTTAGGCCGGGTGTACAATGAGCAGTTCTTC
- - TRBJ2-7 TRBV11-2 CASSLGDRYEQYF TGTGCCAGCAGCTTAGGGGACCGCTACGAGCAGTACTTC
- TRBD2 TRBJ2-3 TRBV7-9 CASTGLSTDTQYF TGTGCCAGCACGGGACTAAGCACAGATACGCAGTATTTT
- - TRBJ2-2 TRBV19 CASSIQYTGELFF TGTGCCAGTAGTATCCAGTACACCGGGGAGCTGTTTTTT
- - TRBJ2-5 TRBV9 CASSAHWDSPGTQYF TGTGCCAGCAGCGCCCATTGGGACTCCCCGGGGACCCAGTACTTC
- - TRBJ2-7 TRBV20-1 CSLANGYEQYF TGCAGTCTAGCGAACGGCTACGAGCAGTACTTC
- TRBD2 TRBJ2-2 TRBV11-3 CASSLRSGRATGELFF TGTGCCAGCAGCTTAAGAAGCGGGAGGGCCACCGGGGAGCTGTTTTTT
- TRBD1 TRBJ2-1 TRBV25-1 CASSVRGQGAGNEQFF TGTGCCAGCAGTGTCCGGGGACAGGGGGCTGGTAATGAGCAGTTCTTC
- - TRBJ1-1 TRBV6-5 CASRSVNTEAFF TGTGCCAGCCGCTCAGTGAACACTGAAGCTTTCTTT
- - TRBJ2-7 TRBV2 CASSGSAGAESREQYF TGTGCCAGCAGCGGCTCTGCAGGGGCCGAATCTCGGGAGCAGTACTTC